The 17 T cell receptor beta chains given below trace back to one sample, sequenced in a study of beta chain features in type 1 diabetes. TCRB transcripts that were expressed got sequenced, as all of the isolated RNA had been reverse transcribed. TCRdb's table, derived via immunoSEQ multiplex PCR, lists solely in-frame clones and lacks some. The table includes nearly 250,000 clones, 13% to 15% detected once. Sequenced material: naive CD4+ T cells from blood. These receptors were taken from a woman between 40 and 55 years old in good health.

This clone was detected a few times. The genes are TRBV2 and TRBJ2-7; tentatively, D is TRBD1 (5 bases). CDR3 length: 15 amino acids. Trimming pared 8 bases from V and 1 base from J, leaving 18 bases between. Germline CDR1 reads SNHLY; CDR2 reads FYNNEI. In DNA form, the CDR3 reads TGTGCCAGCCGCCAGGGTATCGGTTGGTCCTACGAGCAGTACTTC. It specifies CASRQGIGWSYEQYF.

The genes are TRBV14 and TRBJ2-7; D not certain. V lost 1 base and J lost 2, with 9 bases in between. The CDR3 has 14 amino acids. Germline CDR1 SGHDN, CDR2 FVKESK. CDR3 coding DNA: TGTGCCAGCAGCCAAGGGCCGATACCCTACGAGCAGTACTTC. Its translation: CASSQGPIPYEQYF.

The chain couples TRBV7-9 to TRBJ1-2; D is perhaps TRBD1 (6 bases). The CDR3 runs 13 residues. Germline CDR1 SEHNR, CDR2 FQNEAQ (reference sequence). V lost 2 bases to trimming and J lost 6 bases, with 10 bases between them. CDR3 DNA: TGTGCCAGCAGCTTAATGGCAGGGGATGGCTACACCTTC. Protein sequence: CASSLMAGDGYTF. Drawing the rest from reference TRBV7-9 and TRBJ1-2, the complete variable domain is DTGVSQNPRHKITKRGQNVTFRCDPISEHNRLYWYRQTLGQGPEFLTYFQNEAQLEKSRLLSDRFSAERPKGSFSTLEIQRTEQGDSAMYLCASSLMAGDGYTFGSGTRLTVV.

This chain joins TRBV23-1 and TRBJ2-7; TRBD1 agrees at 9 bases. TRBV23-1 is assigned to the ORF class and has an uncertain function. The CDR3 is 16 residues long. Losses at the gene ends were 4 bases for V and 4 bases for J; bases not matched to a gene: 11. The CDR3 DNA reads as TGCGCCAGCAGTCGGGATCGGGACAGGGAAGATTACGAGCAGTACTTC. It codes for CASSRDRDREDYEQYF.

This clone has just a few counts. The chain carries TRBV4-3 and TRBJ2-2; D is uncertain. Germline lookup yields CDR1 LGHNA and CDR2 YSLEER. This CDR3 has 14 residues. V lost 3 bases, J lost 4 bases, and 9 bases lay in between. DNA for the CDR3: TGCGCCAGCAGCCATTTGCGAGGCACCGGGGAGCTGTTTTTT. Translating it yields CASSHLRGTGELFF.

The chain carries TRBV6-5 and TRBJ1-6; the D is unclear. Per germline, CDR1 MNHEY and CDR2 SVGAGI. The CDR3 is 14 amino acids. The ends were cut back, 5 bases at V and 4 bases at J, with 9 bases in the middle. In DNA, the CDR3 is TGTGCCAGCAGTCGGGATCCTTATAATTCACCCCTCCACTTT. This gives the protein CASSRDPYNSPLHF.

The chain is built from TRBV7-8 and TRBJ1-5, with D maybe TRBD1 (5 bases). The V end was cut by 7 bases, the J end by 5 bases, with 12 bases between. The CDR3 is 13 amino acids. CDR1 and CDR2 (germline): SGHVS, FQNEAQ. The CDR3 nucleotides are TGTGCCAGCACCCAGCGGGGGGATCAGCCCCAGCATTTT. Its translation is CASTQRGDQPQHF.

V usage is TRBV11-2 and J usage is TRBJ1-1, with 11 bases lining up with TRBD1. The CDR3 consists of 14 residues. From germline, CDR1 is SGHAT and CDR2 FQNNGV. The V segment lost 1 base and the J segment 10 bases; nucleotides outside the gene matches: 5. CDR3: CASSLADRGPVAFF. The CDR3 bases are TGTGCCAGCAGCTTAGCGGACAGGGGGCCGGTAGCTTTCTTT.

CDR3 residues: CASRERTGSYNEQFF. The CDR3 nucleotides are TGCGCCAGCAGGGAAAGGACAGGCTCCTACAATGAGCAGTTCTTC. The V gene is TRBV5-1, the J gene TRBJ2-1, with 7 bases that match TRBD1. CDR1 and CDR2 (germline): SGHRS, YFSETQ. V lost 5 bases to trimming and J lost 0 bases; unmatched junction nucleotides: 5. CDR3 size: 15 residues.

This clone was detected a few times. This chain connects TRBV10-2 to TRBJ2-1, with D possibly being TRBD2 (6 bases). The CDR3 contains 14 residues. Trimming removed 6 bases at V and 4 bases at J, with 13 bases between. The germline gives CDR1 WSHSY, CDR2 SAAADI. The CDR3 here is CASSRDSLYNEQFF. Written as DNA, the CDR3 is TGCGCCAGCAGCCGGGACTCCCTTTACAATGAGCAGTTCTTC.

This clone has more than one count but fewer than ten. In DNA, the CDR3 is TGTGCCAGCAGCCATAGGACAGATCAAGAAGCTTTCTTT. Protein product: CASSHRTDQEAFF. The chain is built from TRBV11-3 and TRBJ1-1; tentatively, D is TRBD1 (6 bases). CDR3 length: 13 amino acids. Germline V lookup: CDR1 SGHNT, CDR2 YENEEA. Trimming pared 5 bases from V and 8 bases from J, leaving 15 bases between. Full variable domain (missing parts from reference TRBV11-3 and TRBJ1-1): EAGVVQSPRYKIIEKKQPVAFWCNPISGHNTLYWYLQNLGQGPELLIRYENEEAVDDSQLPKDRFSAERLKGVDSTLKIQPAELGDSAVYLCASSHRTDQEAFFGQGTRLTVV.

The table lists this clone with a few counts. The V gene is TRBV7-2, the J gene TRBJ2-5; 7 bases agree with TRBD2. The CDR3 is 12 residues long. V trimming: 5 bases; J trimming: 5 bases; junction bases outside the gene matches: 2. The germline gives CDR1 SGHTA, CDR2 FQGNSA. The CDR3: CASSGGEETQYF. In DNA, the CDR3 is TGTGCCAGCAGCGGGGGGGAGGAGACCCAGTACTTC.

This clone occurred a few times. The V and J genes are TRBV7-2 and TRBJ2-7; the D gene is possibly TRBD2 (6 bases). The CDR3 spans 13 residues. V lost 3 bases and J lost 2, with 8 bases in between. Per germline, CDR1 SGHTA and CDR2 FQGNSA. Here the CDR3 DNA reads TGTGCCAGCAGCTTGCGGAGGGCCTACGAGCAGTACTTC. It is translated as CASSLRRAYEQYF. The entire variable domain, with the rest obtained from reference TRBV7-2 and TRBJ2-7, is as follows: GAGVSQSPSNKVTEKGKDVELRCDPISGHTALYWYRQSLGQGLEFLIYFQGNSAPDKSGLPSDRFSAERTGGSVSTLTIQRTQQEDSAVYLCASSLRRAYEQYFGPGTRLTVT.

V and J are TRBV6-1 and TRBJ2-5; D gene uncertain. The V and J ends lost 1 base and 7 bases respectively, with 13 bases between them. Germline V gene data show CDR1 as MNHNS and CDR2 as SASEGT. The CDR3 contains 14 residues. In nucleotides, the CDR3 is TGTGCCAGCAGTGAAGTAGGCGGCCGGCCGACCCAGTACTTC. Its protein product is CASSEVGGRPTQYF.

This chain joins TRBV6-1 and TRBJ1-6, with D unclear. Germline lookup yields CDR1 MNHNS and CDR2 SASEGT. With 4 bases removed from V and 4 bases from J, the gap between germline ends came to 2 bases. This CDR3 is built from 12 residues. The CDR3 spells CASSAYNSPLHF. For the CDR3, the DNA is TGTGCCAGCAGTGCTTATAATTCACCCCTCCACTTT.

J is TRBJ2-1 and V is TRBV5-1; TRBD1 matches at 8 bases. Per the germline V gene, CDR1 is SGHRS and CDR2 is YFSETQ. The ends lost 4 bases at V and 5 bases at J; junction bases unmatched: 14. The CDR3 is 17 amino acids. As DNA, the CDR3 is TGCGCCAGCAGCCATGGTCAGGGGGCCATTACGAACAATGAGCAGTTCTTC. It is translated as CASSHGQGAITNNEQFF.

CDR3 sequence reads: CASSLSHTGGRETQYF. The CDR3 DNA reads TGCGCCAGCAGCTTGAGTCACACAGGGGGAAGAGAGACCCAGTACTTC. The genes are TRBV5-1 and TRBJ2-5; 8 bases line up with TRBD1. The V segment lost 1 base and the J segment 4 bases; nucleotides outside the gene matches: 9. The germline V gene encodes CDR1 SGHRS and CDR2 YFSETQ. The CDR3 contains 16 residues. Full variable domain (missing parts from reference TRBV5-1 and TRBJ2-5): KAGVTQTPRYLIKTRGQQVTLSCSPISGHRSVSWYQQTPGQGLQFLFEYFSETQRNKGNFPGRFSGRQFSNSRSEMNVSTLELGDSALYLCASSLSHTGGRETQYFGPGTRLLVL.